Listed here are 20 T cell receptor beta chains from one sample, sequenced in a study of the immune and genomic landscape of osteosarcoma. The method was immunoSEQ multiplex PCR; TCRdb's version includes in-frame clones alone and lacks a portion of them. The table lists about 10,000 clones, about 71% of them singletons. The post-treatment osteosarcoma tumors were primary, local recurrence or metastasis specimens from poor-prognosis patients. Input material: osteosarcoma tumor tissue from the lung. These receptors were taken from a human donor with osteosarcoma.

The chain joins TRBV9 to TRBJ2-7; D uncertain. The germline V and J ends were trimmed by 4 bases and 1 base, with 15 bases remaining between them. The CDR3 is 15 amino acids. Germline V gene sequence: CDR1 SGDLS, CDR2 YYNGEE. The CDR3: CASSPQSDGSYEQYF. CDR3 sequence (DNA): TGTGCCAGCAGCCCGCAGTCGGACGGTTCCTACGAGCAGTACTTC.

J is TRBJ2-1 and V is TRBV7-3, with 7 bases fitting TRBD1. The germline gives CDR1 SGHTA, CDR2 FQGTGA. With V trimmed by 4 bases and J by 7 bases, 13 bases remained unmatched. The CDR3 spans 16 residues. CDR3 in DNA: TGTGCCAGCAGCTCCTTACAGGGGAGTGTGCCGAATGAGCAGTTCTTC. The encoded protein is CASSSLQGSVPNEQFF.

The chain is built from TRBV4-2 and TRBJ2-7, with D perhaps matching TRBD1 or TRBD2 (6 bases each). Germline V gives CDR1 LGHNA, CDR2 YNFKEQ. Trimming stripped 6 bases from V and 5 bases from J, with 17 bases between. This CDR3 comprises 14 residues. The CDR3 sequence is CASRGRGEYDEQYF. In DNA, the CDR3 is TGTGCCAGCAGGGGAAGGGGGGAATACGACGAGCAGTACTTC.

V and J are TRBV5-1 and TRBJ2-7; D remains unclear. CDR3 length equals 14 residues. The ends were cut back, 1 base at V and 0 bases at J, with 8 bases in the middle. Germline values: CDR1 SGHRS, CDR2 YFSETQ. The CDR3 nucleotides read TGCGCCAGCAGCTTGAAGTTAGGCTCCTACGAGCAGTACTTC. Translated: CASSLKLGSYEQYF.

This clone occurred a few times. The rearrangement links TRBV5-3 to TRBJ2-1; 12 positions agree with TRBD2. TRBV5-3 carries the ORF label, with uncertain function. This CDR3 is 16 amino acids long. V shed 3 bases and J 7 bases; nucleotides not matched to a gene: 8. Here the CDR3 DNA reads TGTGCCAGAAGCTCGCCGGGACTAGCGGGTACGAATGAGCAGTTCTTC. Protein: CARSSPGLAGTNEQFF.

The chain has TRBV15 and TRBJ2-1; 11 bases agree with TRBD2. CDR1 LNHNV and CDR2 YYDKDF come from the germline V gene (reference sequence). V lost 8 bases and J lost 2; bases outside the gene matches: 20. The CDR3 extends over 20 amino acids. CDR3 amino acids: CATRDLPSGRYLLTYNEQFF. In nucleotides, the CDR3 is TGTGCCACCCGAGACCTTCCTAGCGGGAGGTACCTGTTAACCTACAATGAGCAGTTCTTC. Full variable domain (missing parts from reference TRBV15 and TRBJ2-1): DAMVIQNPRYQVTQFGKPVTLSCSQTLNHNVMYWYQQKSSQAPKLLFHYYDKDFNNEADTPDNFQSRRPNTSFCFLDIRSPGLGDTAMYLCATRDLPSGRYLLTYNEQFFGPGTRLTVL.

The chain is built from TRBV6-5 and TRBJ2-5, with D perhaps TRBD2 (6 bases). Per germline, CDR1 MNHEY and CDR2 SVGAGI. V was clipped by 2 bases and J by 3 bases, with 16 bases between them. The CDR3 has 16 residues. CDR3 residues: CASSYPSWDCKETQYF. CDR3 bases: TGTGCCAGCAGTTACCCTAGCTGGGACTGTAAAGAGACCCAGTACTTC.

The chain joins TRBV7-3 to TRBJ2-3; D is unclear. Per germline, CDR1 SGHTA and CDR2 FQGTGA. The CDR3 loop spans 14 amino acids. Trimming pared 5 bases from V and 4 bases from J, leaving 13 bases between. The CDR3 DNA reads TGTGCCAGCAGCCCGATGCATTCAGCAGATACGCAGTATTTT. Translating gives CASSPMHSADTQYF.

The rearrangement joins TRBV9 to TRBJ1-1; unclear D gene. CDR3 length: 17 amino acids. The germline V gene has CDR1 SGDLS and CDR2 YYNGEE. V lost 0 bases to trimming and J lost 4 bases, with 19 bases between them. As DNA, the CDR3 is TGTGCCAGCAGCGTAGGTGAAATGGACGGTGGAAGCACTGAAGCTTTCTTT. Encoded protein: CASSVGEMDGGSTEAFF.

This clone came up a few times. The CDR3 does not end in the conserved phenylalanine or tryptophan, so this is likely a read error. Because the CDR3's place on the DNA is in doubt, the DNA is left out and the CDR3 is given as listed by TCRdb. This CDR3 is CASSDYMPR. The genes are TRBV2 and TRBJ1-1. The CDR3 is 9 residues long, ends included. Per the germline V gene, CDR1 is SNHLY and CDR2 is FYNNEI.

This chain uses TRBV7-6 with TRBJ2-5; 8 bases align to TRBD2. V was pared by 5 bases and J by 4 bases, with 9 bases of the junction left unmatched. Per the germline V gene, CDR1 is SGHVS and CDR2 is FNYEAQ. The CDR3 has 15 residues. The CDR3 sequence: CASSHPGGGGETQYF. CDR3 nucleotide sequence: TGTGCCAGCAGCCATCCGGGGGGGGGCGGAGAGACCCAGTACTTC. Looking up the rest from reference TRBV7-6 and TRBJ2-5 gives the full variable domain: GAGVSQSPRYKVTKRGQDVALRCDPISGHVSLYWYRQALGQGPEFLTYFNYEAQQDKSGLPNDRFSAERPEGSISTLTIQRTEQRDSAMYRCASSHPGGGGETQYFGPGTRLLVL.

This sequence joins TRBV30 and TRBJ2-7; TRBD2 matches 8 bases. CDR3 size: 12 residues. Per germline, CDR1 GTSNPN and CDR2 SVGIG (reference sequence). V trimming: 5 bases; J trimming: 4 bases; junction bases outside the gene matches: 4. The CDR3 DNA is TGTGCCTGGGAGCGGGAGAGGTACGAGCAGTACTTC. Translating it yields CAWERERYEQYF.

This clone was counted a single time. The chain is built from TRBV2 and TRBJ2-1; 8 bases line up with TRBD2. Germline loops: CDR1 SNHLY, CDR2 FYNNEI. CDR3 length equals 15 residues. After removal of 0 bases from V and 10 bases from J, the junction contained 8 bases not matched to a gene. The chain's CDR3 is CASSEARRAGGEQFF. In nucleotides, the CDR3 is TGTGCCAGCAGTGAAGCTAGGAGGGCGGGAGGAGAGCAGTTCTTC.

The chain couples TRBV10-3 to TRBJ2-7, with no clear D. The V end was cut by 9 bases, the J end by 0 bases, with 12 bases between. Germline lookup yields CDR1 ENHRY and CDR2 SYGVKD. CDR3 length: 13 residues. The CDR3 region has the DNA TGTGCCATTACTCCGAGTGACTCCTACGAGCAGTACTTC. It yields the protein CAITPSDSYEQYF.

This clone was seen once. The V and J genes are TRBV6-1 and TRBJ2-7; TRBD2 matches 7 bases. Trimming took 1 base from V and 2 from J; bases not matched to a gene: 14. Germline V gives CDR1 MNHNS, CDR2 SASEGT. This CDR3 has 18 residues. This chain's CDR3 is CASSEGPTSSGLAYEQYF. CDR3 sequence (DNA): TGTGCCAGCAGTGAAGGACCGACCTCTAGCGGATTGGCCTACGAGCAGTACTTC.

The chain uses TRBV5-1 and TRBJ2-7; no clear D. V lost 2 bases and J lost 1, with 10 bases in between. This CDR3 is built from 14 residues. Germline lookup yields CDR1 SGHRS and CDR2 YFSETQ. CDR3 DNA sequence: TGCGCCAGCAGCTTCAGCGCCCAATCCTACGAGCAGTACTTC. Residues: CASSFSAQSYEQYF.

This clone was seen more than once but under ten times. The chain employs TRBV18 and TRBJ2-1, with TRBD2 matching 7 bases. The CDR3 extends over 19 amino acids. The ends lost 4 bases at V and 0 bases at J; junction bases unmatched: 15. Germline V CDR1 and CDR2: KGHSH, LQKENI. The CDR3, as DNA: TGTGCCAGCTCACAAACTACCATTCTAGCGGTTAGCTCCTACAATGAGCAGTTCTTC. It translates to CASSQTTILAVSSYNEQFF.

The CDR3 sequence: CAIRRRLDDDTQYF. CDR3 bases: TGTGCCATCAGACGTCGACTAGACGACGATACGCAGTATTTT. The V gene is TRBV10-3, the J gene TRBJ2-3; the D gene is possibly TRBD2 (6 bases). V was pared by 6 bases and J by 6 bases, with 16 bases between. This CDR3 region has 14 residues. CDR1 is ENHRY, CDR2 SYGVKD, per germline.

This clone was picked up one time. Here the CDR3 reads CASSPRSGLEAFF. The CDR3 region has the DNA TGTGCCAGTAGTCCCCGATCTGGACTCGAAGCTTTCTTT. This chain joins TRBV19 and TRBJ1-1; no clear D. V was clipped by 5 bases and J by 8 bases, with 15 bases between them. The CDR3 is 13 residues long. Germline V gives CDR1 LNHDA, CDR2 SQIVND (reference sequence).

The chain links TRBV5-1 to TRBJ1-4, with D perhaps matching TRBD1 (6 bases). Trimming pared 4 bases from V and 10 bases from J, leaving 17 bases between. Germline loops: CDR1 SGHRS, CDR2 YFSETQ. This CDR3 has 14 residues. For the CDR3, the DNA is TGCGCCAGCAGCCTAACAGGGTCCGGTGGAAAACTGTTTTTT. Translated, it gives CASSLTGSGGKLFF.